This paragraph covers one T cell receptor (beta chain) sequence. Its antigen is unidentified. Measured with immunoSEQ multiplex PCR; TCRdb has only the in-frame clones, and not every one. The sample contains 20,000 to 25,000 clones, over 90% of which appear only once. This entry comes from a study of lymphopenia after photon versus proton radiotherapy. Findings and caveats of the study: Only patients who died were analyzed for survival; proton advantage is unproven. Post-nadir diversity loss with photons came from oligoclonal expansion, particularly CD8+ Temra cells. Larger post-nadir TCR diversity loss correlated inversely with survival in deceased patients. Under photons, naive T cells and diversity fell while effector/memory populations rose.

Trimming took 2 bases from V and 0 from J, leaving 5 bases between them. CDR1 and CDR2 from the germline V gene are SEHNR and FQNEAQ (reference sequence). This CDR3 contains 15 residues. The V and J genes are TRBV7-9 and TRBJ2-6; D unclear. This TCR was sampled from a woman aged 65 to 85 with pancreatic cancer. Some clones in this sample may be carry-over from other donors' samples. The source material was peripheral blood, sampled from a patient treated with proton-based radiotherapy. As DNA, the CDR3 is TGTGCCAGCAGCTTACTTTACTCTGGGGCCAACGTCCTGACTTTC. This translates into CASSLLYSGANVLTF.